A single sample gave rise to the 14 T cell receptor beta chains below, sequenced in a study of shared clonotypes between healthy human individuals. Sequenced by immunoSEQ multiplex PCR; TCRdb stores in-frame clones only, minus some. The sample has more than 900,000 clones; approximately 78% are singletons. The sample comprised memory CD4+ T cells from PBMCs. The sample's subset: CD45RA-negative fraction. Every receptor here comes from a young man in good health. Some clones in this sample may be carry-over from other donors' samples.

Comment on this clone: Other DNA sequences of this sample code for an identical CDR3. DNA for the CDR3: TGCGCCAGCAGCTTGGTTTCTCAAGGGGAGACCCAGTACTTC. It translates to CASSLVSQGETQYF. The chain couples TRBV5-1 to TRBJ2-5; D gene uncertain. The length of the CDR3 is 14 residues. V lost 0 bases and J 5 bases, leaving 11 bases between the germline ends. The germline CDR1 and CDR2 sequences are SGHRS and YFSETQ.

The CDR3 loop reads CAISFSGRAIDEQYF. CDR3 coding DNA: TGTGCCATCAGTTTTAGCGGGAGGGCCATAGACGAGCAGTACTTC. V is TRBV10-3 and J is TRBJ2-7, with 11 positions matching TRBD2. J lost 5 bases, V lost 5 bases, and 8 bases had no gene match. The germline gives CDR1 ENHRY, CDR2 SYGVKD. CDR3 length equals 15 residues.

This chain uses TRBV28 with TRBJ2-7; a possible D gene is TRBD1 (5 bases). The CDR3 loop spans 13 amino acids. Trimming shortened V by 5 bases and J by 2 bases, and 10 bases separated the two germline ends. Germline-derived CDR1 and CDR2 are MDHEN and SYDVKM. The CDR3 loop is CASSHTGTYEQYF. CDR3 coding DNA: TGTGCCAGCAGTCACACAGGAACCTACGAGCAGTACTTC.

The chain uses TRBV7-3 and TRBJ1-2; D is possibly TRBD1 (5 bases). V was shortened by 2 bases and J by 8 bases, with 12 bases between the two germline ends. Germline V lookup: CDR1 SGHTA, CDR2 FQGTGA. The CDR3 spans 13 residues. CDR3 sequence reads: CASSLLGVGGYTF. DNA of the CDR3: TGTGCCAGCAGCTTATTAGGGGTAGGAGGCTACACCTTC.

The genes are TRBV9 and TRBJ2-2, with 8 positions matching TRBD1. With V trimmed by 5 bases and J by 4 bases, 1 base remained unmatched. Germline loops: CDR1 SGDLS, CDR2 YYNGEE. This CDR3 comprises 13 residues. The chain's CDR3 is CASRQGVTGELFF. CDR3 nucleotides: TGTGCCAGCAGACAGGGGGTCACCGGGGAGCTGTTTTTT.

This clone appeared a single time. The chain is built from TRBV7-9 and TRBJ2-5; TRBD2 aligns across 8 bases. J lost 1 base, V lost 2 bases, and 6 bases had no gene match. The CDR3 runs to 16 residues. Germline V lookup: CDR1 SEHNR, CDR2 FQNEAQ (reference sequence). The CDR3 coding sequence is TGTGCCAGCAGCTTAAGTAATAGCGGGGCCCAAGAGACCCAGTACTTC. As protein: CASSLSNSGAQETQYF. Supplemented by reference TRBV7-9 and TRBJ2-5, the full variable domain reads DTGVSQNPRHKITKRGQNVTFRCDPISEHNRLYWYRQTLGQGPEFLTYFQNEAQLEKSRLLSDRFSAERPKGSFSTLEIQRTEQGDSAMYLCASSLSNSGAQETQYFGPGTRLLVL.

CDR3 residues: CASKNQGTDRYEQYF. In DNA form, the CDR3 reads TGTGCCAGTAAGAATCAGGGCACTGACCGCTACGAGCAGTACTTC. The J gene is TRBJ2-7, the V gene TRBV19; TRBD1 might be the D (5 bases). There are 15 residues in the CDR3. V was pared by 7 bases and J by 3 bases, with 19 bases between. Germline CDR1 LNHDA, CDR2 SQIVND (reference sequence).

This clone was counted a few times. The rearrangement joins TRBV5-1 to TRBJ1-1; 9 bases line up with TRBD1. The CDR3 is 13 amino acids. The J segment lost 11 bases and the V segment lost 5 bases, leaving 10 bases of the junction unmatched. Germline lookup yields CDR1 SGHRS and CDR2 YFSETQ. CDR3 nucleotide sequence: TGCGCCAGCAGAGAGGGACAGGGCTCTTTGGCTTTCTTT. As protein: CASREGQGSLAFF.

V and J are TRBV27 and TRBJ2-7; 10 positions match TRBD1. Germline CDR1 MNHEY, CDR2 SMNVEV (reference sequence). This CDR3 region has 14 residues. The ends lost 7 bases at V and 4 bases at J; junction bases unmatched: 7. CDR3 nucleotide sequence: TGTGCCAGCAAACAGGACAGGGGGGGTTACGAGCAGTACTTC. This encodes CASKQDRGGYEQYF.

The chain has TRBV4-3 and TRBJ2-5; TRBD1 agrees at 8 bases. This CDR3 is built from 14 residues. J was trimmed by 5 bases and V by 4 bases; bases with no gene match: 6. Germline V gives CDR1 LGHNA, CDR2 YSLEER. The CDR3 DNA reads TGCGCCAGCAGCCCTGGACAGGGAAGGGAGACCCAGTACTTC. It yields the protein CASSPGQGRETQYF.

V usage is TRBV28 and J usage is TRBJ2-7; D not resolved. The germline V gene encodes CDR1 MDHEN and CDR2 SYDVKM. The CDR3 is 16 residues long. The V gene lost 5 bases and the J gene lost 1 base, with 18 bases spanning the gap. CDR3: CASSPSRLGRSYEQYF. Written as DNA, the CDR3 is TGTGCCAGCAGTCCCTCACGACTTGGAAGATCCTACGAGCAGTACTTC.

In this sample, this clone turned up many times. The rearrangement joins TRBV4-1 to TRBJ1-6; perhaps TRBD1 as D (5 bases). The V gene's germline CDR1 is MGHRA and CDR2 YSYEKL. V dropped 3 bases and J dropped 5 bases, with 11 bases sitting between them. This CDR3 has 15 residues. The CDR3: CASSQSGTHNSPLHF. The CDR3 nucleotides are TGCGCCAGCAGCCAGTCCGGGACTCATAATTCACCCCTCCACTTT.

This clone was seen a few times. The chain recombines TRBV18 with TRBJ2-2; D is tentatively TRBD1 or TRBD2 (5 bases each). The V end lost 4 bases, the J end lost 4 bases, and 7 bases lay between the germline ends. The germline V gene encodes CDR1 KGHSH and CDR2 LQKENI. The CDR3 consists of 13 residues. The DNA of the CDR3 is TGTGCCAGCTCACGGGGGAGCACCGGGGAGCTGTTTTTT. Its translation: CASSRGSTGELFF.

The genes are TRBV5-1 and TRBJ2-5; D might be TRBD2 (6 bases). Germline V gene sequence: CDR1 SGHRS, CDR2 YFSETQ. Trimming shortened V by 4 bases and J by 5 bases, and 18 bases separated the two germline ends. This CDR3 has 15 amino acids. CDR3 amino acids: CASSPGEANRETQYF. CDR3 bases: TGCGCCAGCAGCCCCGGGGAGGCTAACCGGGAGACCCAGTACTTC.